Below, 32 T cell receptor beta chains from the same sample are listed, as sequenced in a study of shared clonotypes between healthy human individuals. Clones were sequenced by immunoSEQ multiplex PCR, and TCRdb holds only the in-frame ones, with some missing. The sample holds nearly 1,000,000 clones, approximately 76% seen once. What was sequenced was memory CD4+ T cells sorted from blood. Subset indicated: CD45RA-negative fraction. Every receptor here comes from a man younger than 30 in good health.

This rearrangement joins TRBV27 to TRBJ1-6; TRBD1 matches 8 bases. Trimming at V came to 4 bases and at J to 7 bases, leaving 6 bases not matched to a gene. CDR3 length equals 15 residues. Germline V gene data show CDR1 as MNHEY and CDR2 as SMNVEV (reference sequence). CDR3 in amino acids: CASSSPGGGNSPLHF. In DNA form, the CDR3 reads TGTGCCAGCAGTTCGCCAGGGGGCGGGAATTCACCCCTCCACTTT.

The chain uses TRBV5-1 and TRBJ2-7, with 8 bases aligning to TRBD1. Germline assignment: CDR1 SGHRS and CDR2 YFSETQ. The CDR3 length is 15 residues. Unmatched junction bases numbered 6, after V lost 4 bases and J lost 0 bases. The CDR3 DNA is TGCGCCAGCAGCCCGGGACAGGCCCTCTCCTACGAGCAGTACTTC. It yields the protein CASSPGQALSYEQYF.

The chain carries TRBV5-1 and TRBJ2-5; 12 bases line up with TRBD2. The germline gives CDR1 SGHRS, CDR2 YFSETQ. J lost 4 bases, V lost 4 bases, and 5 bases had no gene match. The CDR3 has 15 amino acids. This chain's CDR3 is CASSRGTSGRETQYF. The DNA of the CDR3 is TGCGCCAGCAGCAGAGGGACTAGCGGGCGAGAGACCCAGTACTTC.

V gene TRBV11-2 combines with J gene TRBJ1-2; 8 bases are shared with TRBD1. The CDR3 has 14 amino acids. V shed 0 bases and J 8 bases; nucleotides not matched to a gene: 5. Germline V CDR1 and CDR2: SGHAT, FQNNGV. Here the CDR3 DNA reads TGTGCCAGCAGCTTAGATCAGGGGGCGCAAGGCTACACCTTC. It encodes CASSLDQGAQGYTF.

The CDR3 is CSVLGRSAYEQYF. CDR3 nucleotide sequence: TGCAGCGTCCTGGGGAGGTCGGCCTACGAGCAGTACTTC. V and J are TRBV29-1 and TRBJ2-7, with D possibly matching TRBD2 (6 bases). This CDR3 is built from 13 residues. Trimming left V 6 bases short and J 2 bases short, with 14 bases between. Germline-derived CDR1 and CDR2 are SQVTM and ANQGSEA.

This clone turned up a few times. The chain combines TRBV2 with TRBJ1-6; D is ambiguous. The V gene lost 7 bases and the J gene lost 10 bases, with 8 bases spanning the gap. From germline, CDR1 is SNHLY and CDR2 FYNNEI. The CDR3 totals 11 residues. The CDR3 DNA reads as TGTGCCAGCAAGGGTGACTCACCCCTCCACTTT. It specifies CASKGDSPLHF.

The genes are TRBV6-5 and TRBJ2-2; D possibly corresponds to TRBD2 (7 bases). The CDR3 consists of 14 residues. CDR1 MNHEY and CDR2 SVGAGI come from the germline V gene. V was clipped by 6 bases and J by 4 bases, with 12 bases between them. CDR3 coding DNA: TGTGCCAGCAGAGGGGGGGCCGGCACCGGGGAGCTGTTTTTT. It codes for CASRGGAGTGELFF.

CDR3 nucleotides: TGTGCCTGGAGCCCTGACAGGGGGTACCAAGAGACCCAGTACTTC. Its translation: CAWSPDRGYQETQYF. This sequence joins TRBV30 and TRBJ2-5; 9 bases match TRBD1. In germline, CDR1 is GTSNPN, CDR2 SVGIG (reference sequence). The junction had 5 bases not matched to a gene; V was cut back by 3 bases and J by 0 bases. The CDR3 contains 15 residues.

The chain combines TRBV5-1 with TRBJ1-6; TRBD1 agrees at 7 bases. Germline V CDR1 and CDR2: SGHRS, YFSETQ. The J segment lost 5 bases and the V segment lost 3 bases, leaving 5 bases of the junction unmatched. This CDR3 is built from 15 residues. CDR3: CASSSWGTDNSPLHF. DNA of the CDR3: TGCGCCAGCAGCTCATGGGGGACAGATAATTCACCCCTCCACTTT.

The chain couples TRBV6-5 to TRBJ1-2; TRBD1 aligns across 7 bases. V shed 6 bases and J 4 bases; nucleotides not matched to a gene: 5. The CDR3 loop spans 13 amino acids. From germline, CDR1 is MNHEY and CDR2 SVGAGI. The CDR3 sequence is CASSRDSTYGYTF. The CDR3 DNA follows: TGTGCCAGCAGCCGGGACAGTACCTATGGCTACACCTTC.

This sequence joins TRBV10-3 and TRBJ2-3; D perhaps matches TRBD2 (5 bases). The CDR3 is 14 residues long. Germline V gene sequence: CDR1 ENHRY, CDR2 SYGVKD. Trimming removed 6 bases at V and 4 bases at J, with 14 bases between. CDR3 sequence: CAIRPGGIADTQYF. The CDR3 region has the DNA TGTGCCATCAGGCCCGGAGGTATAGCAGATACGCAGTATTTT.

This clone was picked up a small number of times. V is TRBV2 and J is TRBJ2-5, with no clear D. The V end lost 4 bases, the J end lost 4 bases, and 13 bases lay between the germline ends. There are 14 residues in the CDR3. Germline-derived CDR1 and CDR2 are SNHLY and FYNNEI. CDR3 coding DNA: TGTGCCAGCAGTGTATGGATAGAGGCAGAGACCCAGTACTTC. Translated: CASSVWIEAETQYF.

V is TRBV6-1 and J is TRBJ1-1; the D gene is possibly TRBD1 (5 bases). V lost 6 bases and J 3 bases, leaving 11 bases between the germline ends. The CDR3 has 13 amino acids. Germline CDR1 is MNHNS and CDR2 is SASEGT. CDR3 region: CASRGGVDTEAFF. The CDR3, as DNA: TGTGCCAGCAGAGGAGGGGTGGACACTGAAGCTTTCTTT.

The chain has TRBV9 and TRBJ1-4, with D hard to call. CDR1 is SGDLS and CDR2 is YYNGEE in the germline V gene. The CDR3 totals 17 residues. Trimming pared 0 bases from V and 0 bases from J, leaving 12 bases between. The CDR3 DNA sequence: TGTGCCAGCAGCGTAGGCACAGTAACTGCAACTAATGAAAAACTGTTTTTT. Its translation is CASSVGTVTATNEKLFF.

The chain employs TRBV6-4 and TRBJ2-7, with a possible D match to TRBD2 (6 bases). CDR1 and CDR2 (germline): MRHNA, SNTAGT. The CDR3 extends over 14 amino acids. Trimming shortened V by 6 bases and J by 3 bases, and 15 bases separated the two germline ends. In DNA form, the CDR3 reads TGTGCCAGCAGGACCGGGACTGAGTTCTACGAGCAGTACTTC. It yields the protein CASRTGTEFYEQYF.

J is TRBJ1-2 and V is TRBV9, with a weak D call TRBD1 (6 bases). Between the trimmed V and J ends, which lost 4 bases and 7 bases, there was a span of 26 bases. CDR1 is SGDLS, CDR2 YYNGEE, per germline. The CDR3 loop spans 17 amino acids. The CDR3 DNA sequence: TGTGCCAGCAGCCCAGAACCTTCACAGGGCTTTGGTCGTGGCTACACCTTC. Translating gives CASSPEPSQGFGRGYTF. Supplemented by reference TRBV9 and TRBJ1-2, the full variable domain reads DSGVTQTPKHLITATGQRVTLRCSPRSGDLSVYWYQQSLDQGLQFLIQYYNGEERAKGNILERFSAQQFPDLHSELNLSSLELGDSALYFCASSPEPSQGFGRGYTFGSGTRLTVV.

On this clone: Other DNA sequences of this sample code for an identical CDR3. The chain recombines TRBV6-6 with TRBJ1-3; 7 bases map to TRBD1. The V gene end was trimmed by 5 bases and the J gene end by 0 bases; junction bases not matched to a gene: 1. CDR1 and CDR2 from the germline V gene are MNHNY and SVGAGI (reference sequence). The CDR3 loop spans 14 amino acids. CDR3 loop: CASSRDSSGNTIYF. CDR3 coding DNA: TGTGCCAGCAGTAGGGACAGCTCTGGAAACACCATATATTTT.

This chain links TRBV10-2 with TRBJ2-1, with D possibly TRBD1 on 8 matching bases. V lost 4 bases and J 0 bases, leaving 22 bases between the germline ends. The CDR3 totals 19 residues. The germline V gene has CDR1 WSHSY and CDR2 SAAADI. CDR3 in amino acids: CASSGSGGGGQSSYNEQFF. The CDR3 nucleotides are TGCGCCAGCAGTGGGTCAGGGGGCGGGGGCCAGAGCTCCTACAATGAGCAGTTCTTC.

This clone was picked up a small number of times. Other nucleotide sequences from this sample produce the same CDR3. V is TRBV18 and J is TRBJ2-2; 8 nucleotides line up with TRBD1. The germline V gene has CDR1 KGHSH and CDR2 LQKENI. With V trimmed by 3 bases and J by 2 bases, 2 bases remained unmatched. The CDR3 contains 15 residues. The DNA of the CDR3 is TGTGCCAGCTCACCTCAGGGGGCCAACACCGGGGAGCTGTTTTTT. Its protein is CASSPQGANTGELFF.

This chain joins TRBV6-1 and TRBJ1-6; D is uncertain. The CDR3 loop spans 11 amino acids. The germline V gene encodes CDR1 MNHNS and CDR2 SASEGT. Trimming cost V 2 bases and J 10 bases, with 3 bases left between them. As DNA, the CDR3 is TGTGCCAGCAGTGAATTATCACCCCTCCACTTT. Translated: CASSELSPLHF.

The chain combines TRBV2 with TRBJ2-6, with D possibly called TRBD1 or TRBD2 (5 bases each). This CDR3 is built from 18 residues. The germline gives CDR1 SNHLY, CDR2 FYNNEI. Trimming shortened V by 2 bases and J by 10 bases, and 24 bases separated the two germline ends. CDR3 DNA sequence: TGTGCCAGCAGTGAAACCCGGTCCGGGACGCGGCCCCTTAACGTCCTGACTTTC. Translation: CASSETRSGTRPLNVLTF.

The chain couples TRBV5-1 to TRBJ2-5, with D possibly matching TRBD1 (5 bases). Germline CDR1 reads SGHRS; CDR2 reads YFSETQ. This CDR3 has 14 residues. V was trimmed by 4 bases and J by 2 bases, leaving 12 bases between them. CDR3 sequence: CASSPMTAQETQYF. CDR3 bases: TGCGCCAGCAGCCCAATGACAGCACAAGAGACCCAGTACTTC.

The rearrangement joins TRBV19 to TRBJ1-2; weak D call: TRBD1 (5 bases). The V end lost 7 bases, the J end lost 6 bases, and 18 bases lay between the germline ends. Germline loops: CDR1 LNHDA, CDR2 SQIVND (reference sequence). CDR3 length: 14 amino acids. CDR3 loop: CASTQGSGIHGYTF. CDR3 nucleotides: TGTGCCAGTACCCAAGGGTCAGGGATCCATGGCTACACCTTC.

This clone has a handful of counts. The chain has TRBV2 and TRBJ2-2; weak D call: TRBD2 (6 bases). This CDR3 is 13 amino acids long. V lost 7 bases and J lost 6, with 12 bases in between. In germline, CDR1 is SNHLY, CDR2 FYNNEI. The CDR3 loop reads CASISGGPGELFF. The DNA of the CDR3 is TGTGCCAGCATTTCCGGGGGTCCCGGGGAGCTGTTTTTT.

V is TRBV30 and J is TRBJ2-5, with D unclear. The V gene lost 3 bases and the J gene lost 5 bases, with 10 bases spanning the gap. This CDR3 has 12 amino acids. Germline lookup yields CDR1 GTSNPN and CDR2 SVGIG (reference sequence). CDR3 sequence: CAWRATGETQYF. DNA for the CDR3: TGTGCCTGGAGGGCAACTGGCGAGACCCAGTACTTC. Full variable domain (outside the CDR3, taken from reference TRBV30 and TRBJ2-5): SQTIHQWPATLVQPVGSPLSLECTVEGTSNPNLYWYRQAAGRGLQLLFYSVGIGQISSEVPQNLSASRPQDRQFILSSKKLLLSDSGFYLCAWRATGETQYFGPGTRLLVL.

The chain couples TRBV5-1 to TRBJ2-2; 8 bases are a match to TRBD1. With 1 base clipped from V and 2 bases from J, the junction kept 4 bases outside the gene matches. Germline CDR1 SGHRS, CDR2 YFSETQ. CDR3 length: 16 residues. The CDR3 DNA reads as TGCGCCAGCAGCTTGAGCGGACAGGGCAACACCGGGGAGCTGTTTTTT. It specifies CASSLSGQGNTGELFF.

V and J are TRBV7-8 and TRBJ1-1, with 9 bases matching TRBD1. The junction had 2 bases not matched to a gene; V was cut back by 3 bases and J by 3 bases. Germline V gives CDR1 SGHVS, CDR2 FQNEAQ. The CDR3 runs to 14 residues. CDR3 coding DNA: TGTGCCAGCAGCTTGGGACAGGGCTACACTGAAGCTTTCTTT. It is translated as CASSLGQGYTEAFF.

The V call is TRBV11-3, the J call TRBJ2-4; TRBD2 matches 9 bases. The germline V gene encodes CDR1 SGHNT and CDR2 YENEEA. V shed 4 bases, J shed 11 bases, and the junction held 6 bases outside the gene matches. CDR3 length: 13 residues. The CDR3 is CASSSVSGGVQYF. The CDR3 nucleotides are TGTGCCAGCAGCTCCGTTAGCGGGGGAGTTCAGTACTTC.

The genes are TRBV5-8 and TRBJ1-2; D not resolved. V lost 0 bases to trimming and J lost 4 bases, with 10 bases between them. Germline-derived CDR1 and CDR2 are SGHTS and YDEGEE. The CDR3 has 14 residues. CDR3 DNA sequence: TGTGCCAGCAGCTTGGCCCGGATATCCTATGGCTACACCTTC. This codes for CASSLARISYGYTF.

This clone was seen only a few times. Here the CDR3 DNA reads TGCGCCAGCAGCTTCGGGGACGGTACCAATGAGCAGTTCTTC. As protein: CASSFGDGTNEQFF. The V call is TRBV5-1, the J call TRBJ2-1; D tentatively reads TRBD1 or TRBD2 (5 bases each). Germline CDR1 SGHRS, CDR2 YFSETQ. The V and J ends lost 2 bases and 6 bases respectively, with 12 bases between them. The CDR3 spans 14 residues.

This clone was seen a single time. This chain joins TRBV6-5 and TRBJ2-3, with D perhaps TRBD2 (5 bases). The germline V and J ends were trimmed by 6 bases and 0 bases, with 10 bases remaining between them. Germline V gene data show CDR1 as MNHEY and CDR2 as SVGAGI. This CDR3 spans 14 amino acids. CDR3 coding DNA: TGTGCCAGCAGCCGGACTCCTAGCACAGATACGCAGTATTTT. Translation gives CASSRTPSTDTQYF.

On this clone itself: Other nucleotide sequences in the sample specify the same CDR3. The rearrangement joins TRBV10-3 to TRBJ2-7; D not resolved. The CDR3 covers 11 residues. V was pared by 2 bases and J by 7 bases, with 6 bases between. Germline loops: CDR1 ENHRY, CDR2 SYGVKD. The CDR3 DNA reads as TGTGCCATCAGTGAGAGCTGGGAGCAGTACTTC. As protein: CAISESWEQYF.